This T cell receptor (beta chain) is from a study of blood T cells in healthy people across ages. It was with a sample-barcoded 5' primer and a J-beta primer mix that a second PCR of about 6 to 12 cycles was run. TCRdb re-called the 5' RACE reads with MiXCR, one entry per CDR3 protein. The table includes fewer than 800,000 distinct CDR3 sequences, roughly 25% detected once. Looked up from germline, CDR1 is SNHLY and CDR2 is FYNNEI. The CDR3 covers 17 residues. Trimming removed 3 bases from V and 4 bases from J, with 22 bases in between. Another study also made use of these data, one on T cells of mothers and their children.

The source is a boy aged 5 to 17 in good health. The sequenced sample consisted of blood. V is TRBV2 and J is TRBJ2-7; D tentatively reads TRBD1 or TRBD2 (5 bases each). Here the CDR3 reads CASSDTRDLRGLYEQYF. CDR3 nucleotide sequence: TGTGCCAGCAGTGACACCCGAGACCTGAGGGGCCTATACGAGCAGTACTTC. Complete variable domain (other parts from reference TRBV2 and TRBJ2-7): EPEVTQTPSHQVTQMGQEVILRCVPISNHLYFYWYRQILGQKVEFLVSFYNNEISEKSEIFDDQFSVERPDGSNFTLKIRSTKLEDSAMYFCASSDTRDLRGLYEQYFGPGTRLTVT.